This TCR beta chain emerged from a study of sequential checkpoint blockade in melanoma. Study in general: First-line arms were nivolumab then ipilimumab, or the reverse, randomized 1:1. Both treatment sequences were followed by maintenance nivolumab.

Specified treatment: randomized to nivolumab then ipilimumab (arm A) or the reverse (arm B). Patients had received no earlier DNA-damaging chemotherapy. PBMC sorting kept live CD3+CD8+ cells without CD19 or CD56. Data came from immunoSEQ multiplex PCR; TCRdb stores just in-frame clones and leaves some out. The sample yields 15,000 to 20,000 clones, around two thirds seen once. Trimming pared 4 bases from V and 4 bases from J, leaving 17 bases between. Germline lookup yields CDR1 SGDLS and CDR2 YYNGEE. The CDR3 length is 16 residues. The TCR was taken from a human donor with melanoma. The sequencing here drew on CD8+ T cells sorted from blood (inferred from file names), taken from a patient given nivolumab and ipilimumab in sequence. The gene calls are TRBV9 and TRBJ2-2; D is uncertain. The CDR3 coding sequence is TGTGCCAGCAGCTCGTCGTTGTCCCTATCCACCGGGGAGCTGTTTTTT. It is translated as CASSSSLSLSTGELFF.